Below, one TCR beta chain is given with its context. The target of this receptor is not known. Within one base of it there is no much larger clone, and no base qualities were kept. TCRbeta CDR3 regions were amplified from genomic DNA by means of the immunoSEQ Assay, a bias-controlled multiplex PCR. On the authors' methods: The number of nucleated cells in each sample was estimated by amplification of reference gene primers within the assay. To quantify the absolute abundance of each unique TCRbeta CDR3 rearrangement, sequence reads were collapsed and filtered. Productive Simpson clonality was computed per sample as the square root of Simpson's diversity index over productive rearrangements. The source is immuneACCESS, and TCRdb retained only in-frame sequences with V and J called. Part of the clones is not carried over; for the studies checked, unresolved V genes explain less than half of this, and the remainder is unexplained. That table gives V, J and clone size, and the DNA gave D and trimming. This sample holds hundreds of thousands of clones; 83% were observed only once. The ten largest clones represent over 9% of the sample.

The data belong to a study of blood T cell repertoires in COVID-19 (dated by TCRdb to between 2020 and 2021). General notes on the study: Collaborator samples came from the United States, Italy and Spain and covered acute and convalescent phases of COVID-19. The material from the prospective study consisted of cDNA or gDNA derived from T cells, B-cell-depleted T cells, or PBMCs. HLA class I and class II types, where available, came from metadata supplied by the sample provider rather than from assay-based typing. A freely available public database, intended as a resource for researchers studying the immune response to SARS-CoV-2, is where the repertoires were released. Samples came from the ongoing ImmuneRACE study (first 160 participants) plus 1,254 subjects from 6 global collaborators. Nearly every sample came with metadata listing a de-identified subject ID, COVID-19 status, age in years and sex. Deeply sampled blood TCRbeta repertoires from subjects exposed to, actively infected with, or recovered from COVID-19 were included in the dataset.

Samples from volunteer blood donors who had recovered from COVID-19 were contributed by a second Seattle source. Each collaborating institution followed its own protocols to collect whole blood in K2EDTA tubes. For TCRbeta analysis, collaborators shipped samples as frozen whole blood, isolated PBMCs, or DNA extracted from either of those sample types. Study-level results and caveats: The quantity of clinical and demographic metadata differed by source and by participant and was supplied without curation.

The sample consisted of peripheral blood. The sequence derives from a woman between 50 and 59 years old who had recovered from COVID-19.

CDR3 protein: CASSSGGYGYTF. The nucleotides read TGTGCCAGCAGTTCCGGAGGCTATGGCTACACCTTC. The rearranged chain carries TRBV12-3 or TRBV12-4 and TRBJ1-2; no D gene call is confident. The CDR3 holds 12 amino acids from the cysteine to the phenylalanine. Just CDR3 DNA is preserved here, 36 bases in frame from base 1. V is shortened by 4 bases, J by 4 bases, and the region joining them spans 7 bases.